This T cell receptor (beta chain) emerged from a study of T cell responses to AZD1222 COVID-19 vaccine. Study-wide findings and caveats: Reports say nearly half of spike-specific TCRs go after unmutated variant regions. Spike was spanned by vaccine-associated CD4 TCRs, with dominance at 160-218 and 743-854.

The data were produced by immunoSEQ multiplex PCR, yet TCRdb's version contains in-frame clones alone and is incomplete. The top ten clones hold 8% to 10% of a sample with around 120,000 clones, 80% to 90% of them seen once. From germline, CDR1 is SGHRS and CDR2 YFSETQ. This CDR3 contains 14 residues. V was clipped by 4 bases and J by 1 base, with 10 bases between them. Worth noting for this clone: Its antigen is still unknown.

The rearrangement joins TRBV5-1 to TRBJ2-3; D is uncertain. The receptor was derived from an adult in good health. The sample in question was peripheral blood, obtained on day 0 of AZD1222 vaccination. CDR3 nucleotide sequence: TGCGCCAGCAGCGTGTCCTCGGGCACAGATACGCAGTATTTT. Amino acid sequence: CASSVSSGTDTQYF.